This T cell receptor (beta chain) is from a study of shared clonotypes between healthy human individuals. Overall study: Aged 18 to 49, the donors were two women and a few men.

Comment on this clone: What it recognizes is unknown.

Findings and limits, study-wide: Clonotypes shared by all four sorted-subset donors had higher generation probabilities than non-shared clonotypes. Deeper or shallower sequencing was expected to change how clonotypes are shared among donors.

The J segment lost 7 bases and the V segment lost 0 bases, leaving 7 bases of the junction unmatched. The CDR3 sequence is 14 residues long. Per germline, CDR1 SGHRS and CDR2 YFSETQ. The data were produced by immunoSEQ multiplex PCR, yet TCRdb's version contains in-frame clones alone and is incomplete. The data contain around 990,000 clones, roughly 80% of them singletons. The rearrangement uses TRBV5-1 and TRBJ2-7, with 7 bases lining up with TRBD1. What was sequenced was memory CD4+ T cells from PBMCs. Indicated subset: CD45RA-negative fraction. The clonotype comes from a man aged 18 to 29 in good health. Some clones in this sample may be carry-over from other donors' samples. The CDR3 sequence: CASSLVQGEREQYF. The CDR3, as DNA: TGCGCCAGCAGCTTGGTGCAGGGGGAGAGGGAGCAGTACTTC.